This is a list of T cell receptor beta chains from one sample in a study of OX40 agonist ivuxolimab in advanced cancers. TCRdb keeps only in-frame clones here, not all; method: immunoSEQ multiplex PCR. The data contain about 18,000 clones, roughly four fifths of them singletons. The sequencing here drew on CD4+ or CD8+ T cells sorted from blood, taken in a trial of the OX40 agonist ivuxolimab. These receptors all stem from an adult with an advanced solid tumor such as melanoma, head and neck, liver or kidney cancer. Both conserved end residues are part of each CDR3. The order of the fields is CDR3 protein, V gene.

CASSLDRTGTFQPQHF | TRBV7-8
CASSLEATGTGSYEQYF | TRBV7-6
CASSPGGGQEKLFF | TRBV18
CASSETGSGGPLHF | TRBV2
CASSPSWGDYGYTF | TRBV9
CASSWAGGEQFF | TRBV5-4
CASSRLLSSYNEQFF | TRBV4-3
CASSLAPPSGNTIYF | TRBV6-6
CASSFLHEQYF | TRBV27
CASSESGAMNTEAFF | TRBV6-4
CASSEGWVNTEAFF | TRBV6-1
CASLRGETDTQYF | TRBV10-1
CASSLGGGRTEAFF | TRBV27
CAWTGTGISSPLHF | TRBV30
CASSSLSSGTFYTEAFF | TRBV28
CASSLGTDTQYF | TRBV7-9
CASSPRTGGADQPQHF | TRBV28
CAWSVLQGAAEAFF | TRBV30
CASSRLGDRGSGELFF | TRBV7-9
CSVRSPGRQTYEQYF | TRBV29-1
CASSPVVNSNQPQHF | TRBV6-5
CASDWGGGQPQHF | TRBV19
CASSQAPAGDAYEQYF | TRBV4-1
CASSSQGMTYEQYF | TRBV6-6
CASSPFRALNTEAFF | TRBV27
CASSLTNGEQYF | TRBV7-3
CASSLIGGGIADTQYF | TRBV7-3
CAWSAEPRSGNTIYF | TRBV30
CASSQVSGLETDTQYF | TRBV4-1
CASRLKQGTSYEQYF | TRBV6-5
CASSLGTGRPQETQYF | TRBV28
CSVEDLFGLAETKETQYF | TRBV29-1
CASTPLGSVETQYF | TRBV5-1
CASSEYVGTDEKLFF | TRBV19
CASSPAGQGIYEQYF | TRBV13
CASSPLRDRGRTGEKLFF | TRBV18
CASSQEVLTGPDEQYF | TRBV4-2
CSVVWWGAEKLFF | TRBV29-1
CASSLIGAYEQYF | TRBV28
CASSFSFAGGQPLEFF | TRBV27
CASSLIGLYNEQFF | TRBV7-9
CAISRDSSLEGYTF | TRBV10-3
CASSSLPTGYNEQFF | TRBV27
CASRRGPNEKLFF | TRBV27
CASSLWAPGVNTEAFF | TRBV5-5
CASSPFTSPEETQYF | TRBV9
CASSAGTGGGYGYTF | TRBV9
CASSLVAHTDTQYF | TRBV7-3
CASSEFWMVTGELFF | TRBV2
CASTNGPYEQYF | TRBV5-5
CSVALNTAGSSYEQYF | TRBV29-1
CATSRPHKDYQETQYF | TRBV15
CASSYSRTGELFF | TRBV6-6
CAIPEDHRPNEQFF | TRBV5-4